The next 18 T cell receptor beta chains were all read from a single sample in a study of spatial heterogeneity in lung cancer. Time point noted: sample taken at primary tumor resection. Extraction of whole RNA from tumor, nontumor lung or frozen PBMC preceded unsorted sequencing. TCRdb re-called the 5' RACE reads through MiXCR, storing one row per CDR3 protein. Here the sample spans 40,000 to 55,000 distinct CDR3 sequences, roughly 13% being singletons. The material was PBMCs, obtained at surgery. These receptors came from a male donor with early-stage non-small cell lung cancer.

The table lists this clonotype with a few counts. The chain recombines TRBV20-1 with TRBJ1-1, with TRBD1 matching 11 bases. From germline, CDR1 is DFQATT and CDR2 SNEGSKA (reference sequence). Germline trimming cut 5 bases from V and 0 bases from J; bases unmatched to any gene: 5. The CDR3 has 15 amino acids. CDR3 coding DNA: TGCAGTGCTTCCGGGACAGGGGGTATGAACACTGAAGCTTTCTTT. Its translation: CSASGTGGMNTEAFF.

This clonotype was detected ten times or more. The chain carries TRBV7-2 and TRBJ1-4; D gene unclear. The V gene lost 5 bases and the J gene lost 6 bases, with 13 bases spanning the gap. Per germline, CDR1 SGHTA and CDR2 FQGNSA. This CDR3 has 14 amino acids. CDR3 loop: CASSPMAGYEKLFF. The CDR3 region has the DNA TGTGCCAGCAGCCCCATGGCGGGGTATGAAAAACTGTTTTTT.

At least ten counts were recorded for this clonotype. The V and J genes are TRBV29-1 and TRBJ2-2; D might be TRBD2 (5 bases). V was cut by 3 bases and J by 4 bases, with 9 bases left in between. The CDR3 is 13 amino acids. CDR1 is SQVTM, CDR2 ANQGSEA, per germline. CDR3 DNA sequence: TGCAGCGTTGATGAGGGCGGCACCGGGGAGCTGTTTTTT. It codes for CSVDEGGTGELFF.

The chain couples TRBV20-1 to TRBJ2-1; tentative D call: TRBD2 (7 bases). CDR1 and CDR2 (germline): DFQATT, SNEGSKA (reference sequence). CDR3 length: 15 amino acids. The ends were cut back, 1 base at V and 8 bases at J, with 18 bases in the middle. CDR3 sequence reads: CSARAVLQGGDEQFF. The CDR3 DNA reads TGCAGTGCTAGAGCTGTCCTACAGGGAGGGGATGAGCAGTTCTTC.

This clonotype was picked up many times. The chain couples TRBV28 to TRBJ1-5; D remains ambiguous. CDR1 MDHEN and CDR2 SYDVKM come from the germline V gene. This CDR3 spans 12 amino acids. Trimming cost V 7 bases and J 6 bases, with 10 bases left between them. Written as DNA, the CDR3 is TGTGCCAGCACCCCTAACGCTCAGCCCCAGCATTTT. Protein sequence: CASTPNAQPQHF.

This clonotype was observed many times. This chain uses TRBV7-2 with TRBJ1-4; D is possibly TRBD1 (6 bases). The CDR3 runs to 14 residues. V shed 5 bases and J shed 8 bases, with 15 bases lying between them. CDR1 is SGHTA, CDR2 FQGNSA, per germline. Written as DNA, the CDR3 is TGTGCCAGCAGCCTAGGGCAGGGGAGAGAAAAACTGTTTTTT. Protein: CASSLGQGREKLFF.

This clonotype was seen repeatedly, ten times or more. This chain uses TRBV13 with TRBJ1-2; 7 bases line up with TRBD1. The CDR3 has 14 amino acids. V lost 5 bases, J lost 4 bases, and 7 bases stayed unmatched. Germline V gene lookup returns CDR1 PRHDT and CDR2 FYEKMQ (reference sequence). This chain's CDR3 is CASSGTATFYGYTF. The CDR3, as DNA: TGTGCCAGCAGCGGGACAGCCACCTTCTATGGCTACACCTTC.

The chain recombines TRBV25-1 with TRBJ2-2; TRBD1 matches 9 bases. J gave up 6 bases and V 0 bases, and 2 bases lay outside the gene matches. Germline V lookup: CDR1 MGHDK, CDR2 SYGVNS. The CDR3 runs 15 residues. CDR3 coding DNA: TGTGCCAGCAGTGAATATTGGGACAGGGCCGGGGAGCTGTTTTTT. Protein sequence: CASSEYWDRAGELFF.

This chain uses TRBV9 with TRBJ2-3, with 8 bases identical to TRBD2. Germline assignment: CDR1 SGDLS and CDR2 YYNGEE. CDR3 length equals 14 residues. Trimming removed 0 bases from V and 3 bases from J; junction bases left unmatched: 0. CDR3 DNA: TGTGCCAGCAGCGTAGTAGCGGGAACAGATACGCAGTATTTT. It encodes CASSVVAGTDTQYF.

V is TRBV19 and J is TRBJ2-2; D is undetermined. The germline V gene has CDR1 LNHDA and CDR2 SQIVND (reference sequence). This CDR3 contains 14 residues. Trimming left V 6 bases short and J 3 bases short, with 11 bases between. DNA of the CDR3: TGTGCCAGTAGGGTACAGTTTCACACCGGGGAGCTGTTTTTT. This encodes CASRVQFHTGELFF.

This clonotype occurred many times. The chain carries TRBV29-1 and TRBJ2-7; 10 bases are shared with TRBD1. V shed 6 bases, J shed 2 bases, and the junction held 7 bases outside the gene matches. Germline V gene sequence: CDR1 SQVTM, CDR2 ANQGSEA. The CDR3 runs to 14 residues. The CDR3 sequence: CSVGTGVSPYEQYF. The CDR3 nucleotides read TGCAGCGTCGGGACAGGGGTTTCCCCCTACGAGCAGTACTTC.

This clonotype appeared many times. This chain uses TRBV10-3 with TRBJ2-7; 11 bases align to TRBD2. V trimming: 4 bases; J trimming: 5 bases; junction bases outside the gene matches: 4. Germline CDR1 is ENHRY and CDR2 is SYGVKD. The CDR3 runs 14 residues. CDR3 DNA sequence: TGTGCCATCAGTGGACTAGCGGGACCCAACGAGCAGTACTTC. It is translated as CAISGLAGPNEQYF.

This clonotype was observed many times. The chain joins TRBV6-2 or TRBV6-3 to TRBJ2-2, with 11 bases fitting TRBD2. The CDR3 totals 15 residues. J was trimmed by 4 bases and V by 4 bases; bases with no gene match: 2. Germline V gives CDR1 MNHEY, CDR2 SVGEGT. The CDR3, as DNA: TGTGCCAGCAGTTTAGCGGGAGGGAGCACCGGGGAGCTGTTTTTT. Translated, it gives CASSLAGGSTGELFF.

The rearrangement joins TRBV27 to TRBJ1-5; no clear D. Trimming pared 4 bases from V and 5 bases from J, leaving 18 bases between. The CDR3 is 16 residues long. Per the germline V gene, CDR1 is MNHEY and CDR2 is SMNVEV (reference sequence). The CDR3 is CASSSRTEPSHQPQHF. The CDR3 DNA sequence: TGTGCCAGCAGTTCCCGGACGGAACCGAGCCATCAGCCCCAGCATTTT.

V and J are TRBV20-1 and TRBJ2-5; 13 bases are shared with TRBD2. The length of the CDR3 is 19 residues. Germline lookup yields CDR1 DFQATT and CDR2 SNEGSKA (reference sequence). V gave up 3 bases and J gave up 5 bases; unmatched junction bases: 18. The CDR3 DNA is TGCAGTGCTAGTGGACCCGGGACTAGCGGGAACAAACCAACGGAGACCCAGTACTTC. It specifies CSASGPGTSGNKPTETQYF.

The chain links TRBV7-8 to TRBJ1-3; the D gene is possibly TRBD1 (6 bases). V lost 0 bases, J lost 4 bases, and 10 bases lay in between. This CDR3 is 15 amino acids long. Germline CDR1 and CDR2: SGHVS and FQNEAQ. In DNA, the CDR3 is TGTGCCAGCAGCTTAGCAGGGACATACGGAAACACCATATATTTT. Its protein product is CASSLAGTYGNTIYF. Full variable domain (rest looked up from reference TRBV7-8 and TRBJ1-3): GAGVSQSPRYKVAKRGQDVALRCDPISGHVSLFWYQQALGQGPEFLTYFQNEAQLDKSGLPSDRFFAERPEGSVSTLKIQRTQQEDSAVYLCASSLAGTYGNTIYFGEGSWLTVV.

Only a few counts were recorded for this clonotype. A junction end diverges from the germline sequence, so it may reflect a read error. The V and J genes are TRBV7-3 and TRBJ2-2, with 7 bases that match TRBD2. Germline assignment: CDR1 SGHTA and CDR2 FQGTGA. The CDR3 is 16 amino acids. Here the CDR3 reads CASSLTPAGAVGQLFF. CDR3 nucleotides: TGTGCCAGCAGCTTAACTCCCGCGGGAGCGGTCGGGCAGCTGTTTTTT.

This clonotype was counted only a few times. The J gene is TRBJ1-6, the V gene TRBV5-1; D ambiguous. CDR1 and CDR2 (germline): SGHRS, YFSETQ. The CDR3 is made up of 13 amino acids. The V gene lost 4 bases and the J gene lost 8 bases, with 10 bases spanning the gap. CDR3 amino acids: CASSLLTDSPLHF. In nucleotides, the CDR3 is TGCGCCAGCAGCCTCCTAACCGATTCACCCCTCCACTTT.